Following are 30 T cell receptor beta chains from one sample sequenced in a study of T-cell memory formation after mild COVID-19 (dated by TCRdb to the early 2020s). The library relied on 5' RACE. Sequencing used an Illumina NovaSeq 6000. TCRdb redid the processing of the public reads, applying fastp at Q25 and MiXCR, and retained in-frame beta chains. Identical CDR3 proteins give one entry, which carries the most common genes and DNA. The sample table contains about 82,000 distinct CDR3 sequences; only one count was recorded for around 13% of them. Of the sample, about 25% is held by the ten largest clones. Source material: PBMCs or a T cell subset sorted from them (not recorded which). These receptors originate from an adult woman who had mild COVID-19 (a few samples of this study predate the infection). The sample titles of this study are shuffled in the database, so cell type and time point are left out; the donor was told from shared clones.

V gene TRBV7-6 combines with J gene TRBJ1-1; D is ambiguous. In germline, CDR1 is SGHVS, CDR2 FNYEAQ. This CDR3 has 12 amino acids. Trimming took 7 bases from V and 4 from J, leaving 10 bases between them. This CDR3 is CASKSLGTEAFF. Written as DNA, the CDR3 is TGTGCCAGCAAGTCGTTGGGCACTGAAGCTTTCTTT.

This clonotype was recorded once. One end of the junction does not line up with germline, which may come from a read error. This chain uses TRBV29-1 with TRBJ1-1; perhaps TRBD1 as D (5 bases). The germline V gene encodes CDR1 SQVTM and CDR2 ANQGSEA. The CDR3 is 11 amino acids. The CDR3 is CIGGENTEAFF. For the CDR3, the DNA is TGTATCGGAGGGGAGAACACTGAAGCTTTCTTT.

The rearrangement joins TRBV4-3 to TRBJ2-1, with D unresolved. This CDR3 is built from 12 residues. The germline CDR1 and CDR2 sequences are LGHNA and YSLEER. V lost 5 bases and J 6 bases, leaving 8 bases between the germline ends. The CDR3 DNA is TGCGCCAGCAGCTCCACTGGCAATGAGCAGTTCTTC. Translation: CASSSTGNEQFF.

In nucleotides, the CDR3 is TGTGCCAGCGGGGATTCGACCTACGAGCAGTACTTC. Protein sequence: CASGDSTYEQYF. The V call is TRBV2, the J call TRBJ2-7; D is undetermined. This CDR3 comprises 12 residues. V was shortened by 8 bases and J by 2 bases, with 10 bases between the two germline ends. CDR1 and CDR2 from the germline V gene are SNHLY and FYNNEI. The variable domain in full, with the rest retrieved from reference TRBV2 and TRBJ2-7, is EPEVTQTPSHQVTQMGQEVILRCVPISNHLYFYWYRQILGQKVEFLVSFYNNEISEKSEIFDDQFSVERPDGSNFTLKIRSTKLEDSAMYFCASGDSTYEQYFGPGTRLTVT.

This clonotype occurred many times. The chain uses TRBV4-1 and TRBJ2-7; no definite D call. This CDR3 spans 14 amino acids. CDR1 MGHRA and CDR2 YSYEKL come from the germline V gene. The germline V and J ends were trimmed by 1 base and 2 bases, with 9 bases remaining between them. CDR3 region: CASSQVSSPYEQYF. In DNA form, the CDR3 reads TGCGCCAGCAGCCAAGTTTCCAGTCCCTACGAGCAGTACTTC.

This clonotype was detected a few times. CDR3 sequence reads: CSARASGTGFLSGELFF. The DNA for the CDR3 is TGCAGTGCTAGAGCGTCTGGGACAGGGTTTCTTAGCGGGGAGCTGTTTTTT. The V gene is TRBV20-1, the J gene TRBJ2-2, with 9 bases aligning to TRBD1. CDR3 size: 17 residues. Trimming took 1 base from V and 7 from J; bases not matched to a gene: 13. The germline CDR1 and CDR2 sequences are DFQATT and SNEGSKA (reference sequence).

This clonotype was seen a handful of times. V and J are TRBV9 and TRBJ2-7, with D perhaps assigned TRBD1 or TRBD2 (6 bases each). The CDR3 extends over 15 amino acids. Germline assignment: CDR1 SGDLS and CDR2 YYNGEE. Between the trimmed V and J ends, which lost 3 bases and 1 base, there was a span of 14 bases. CDR3 protein: CASSDTRGGSYEQYF. CDR3 coding DNA: TGTGCCAGCAGCGACACTAGAGGGGGGTCCTACGAGCAGTACTTC.

Only a few counts were recorded for this clonotype. V gene TRBV11-2 combines with J gene TRBJ2-1; D is perhaps TRBD1 (6 bases). Germline V gives CDR1 SGHAT, CDR2 FQNNGV. Trimming took 0 bases from V and 5 from J, leaving 8 bases between them. CDR3 length equals 14 residues. The DNA for the CDR3 is TGTGCCAGCAGCTTAGAGGGGGACAACAATGAGCAGTTCTTC. Translating gives CASSLEGDNNEQFF. Complete variable domain (other parts from reference TRBV11-2 and TRBJ2-1): EAGVAQSPRYKIIEKRQSVAFWCNPISGHATLYWYQQILGQGPKLLIQFQNNGVVDDSQLPKDRFSAERLKGVDSTLKIQPAKLEDSAVYLCASSLEGDNNEQFFGPGTRLTVL.

This clonotype was recorded a few times. V usage is TRBV15 and J usage is TRBJ2-7; D uncertain. The V end was cut by 2 bases, the J end by 6 bases, with 20 bases between. This CDR3 has 16 amino acids. The germline gives CDR1 LNHNV, CDR2 YYDKDF (reference sequence). The chain's CDR3 is CATSRPRFKGPGEQYF. CDR3 nucleotide sequence: TGTGCCACCAGCAGACCACGCTTTAAGGGCCCGGGCGAGCAGTACTTC.

The V call is TRBV5-1, the J call TRBJ2-7; TRBD2 matches at 9 bases. Unmatched junction bases numbered 7, after V lost 6 bases and J lost 0 bases. The CDR3 consists of 15 residues. CDR1 and CDR2 (germline): SGHRS, YFSETQ. Here the CDR3 DNA reads TGCGCCAGCACCGTGACTAGCGGCAGCTCCTACGAGCAGTACTTC. Protein sequence: CASTVTSGSSYEQYF. The whole variable domain, filled in from reference TRBV5-1 and TRBJ2-7, reads KAGVTQTPRYLIKTRGQQVTLSCSPISGHRSVSWYQQTPGQGLQFLFEYFSETQRNKGNFPGRFSGRQFSNSRSEMNVSTLELGDSALYLCASTVTSGSSYEQYFGPGTRLTVT.

This clonotype occurred a few times. The chain carries TRBV27 and TRBJ1-1, with 8 positions matching TRBD1. In germline, CDR1 is MNHEY, CDR2 SMNVEV (reference sequence). CDR3 length: 15 residues. J lost 0 bases, V lost 7 bases, and 7 bases had no gene match. In DNA, the CDR3 is TGTGCCAGCATTCGGACAGGGTCTATGAACACTGAAGCTTTCTTT. Its translation is CASIRTGSMNTEAFF.

This clonotype was counted a few times. This chain joins TRBV7-8 and TRBJ2-1; 11 bases match TRBD1. The CDR3 contains 14 residues. The V gene end was trimmed by 5 bases and the J gene end by 9 bases; junction bases not matched to a gene: 6. The V gene's germline CDR1 is SGHVS and CDR2 FQNEAQ. The CDR3 DNA reads as TGTGCCAGCAGCGGACAGGGGGCCCCCAGTGAGCAGTTCTTC. Protein: CASSGQGAPSEQFF.

This clonotype came up a few times. The chain recombines TRBV20-1 with TRBJ2-7; 9 bases are shared with TRBD2. Trimming took 2 bases from V and 4 from J; bases not matched to a gene: 0. The CDR3 totals 12 residues. Germline loops: CDR1 DFQATT, CDR2 SNEGSKA (reference sequence). CDR3 protein: CSARLAGYEQYF. The CDR3 nucleotides read TGCAGTGCTAGACTAGCGGGGTACGAGCAGTACTTC.

V usage is TRBV12-3 or TRBV12-4 and J usage is TRBJ2-1; no clear D. Trimming removed 7 bases from V and 0 bases from J, with 16 bases in between. The CDR3 covers 16 residues. The chain's CDR3 is CASTSSVGSSYNEQFF. CDR3 nucleotide sequence: TGTGCCAGCACCTCAAGCGTGGGTAGCTCCTACAATGAGCAGTTCTTC.

The CDR3 sequence: CASSFLIGASETQYF. As DNA, the CDR3 is TGTGCCAGCAGTTTCTTAATAGGGGCCTCGGAGACCCAGTACTTC. The V call is TRBV6-5, the J call TRBJ2-5; D is perhaps TRBD1 (5 bases). Trimming pared 4 bases from V and 5 bases from J, leaving 17 bases between. This CDR3 is 15 amino acids long. Germline CDR1 MNHEY, CDR2 SVGAGI.

V usage is TRBV7-9 and J usage is TRBJ1-2; D gene uncertain. Germline V gives CDR1 SEHNR, CDR2 FQNEAQ (reference sequence). The CDR3 is made up of 13 amino acids. Trimming stripped 4 bases from V and 7 bases from J, with 13 bases between. Here the CDR3 reads CASSSDESPGYTF. In DNA form, the CDR3 reads TGTGCCAGCAGCTCAGACGAGAGTCCTGGCTACACCTTC. Looking up the rest from reference TRBV7-9 and TRBJ1-2 gives the full variable domain: DTGVSQNPRHKITKRGQNVTFRCDPISEHNRLYWYRQTLGQGPEFLTYFQNEAQLEKSRLLSDRFSAERPKGSFSTLEIQRTEQGDSAMYLCASSSDESPGYTFGSGTRLTVV.

V is TRBV4-2 and J is TRBJ2-1; no reliable D call. Trimming stripped 1 base from V and 9 bases from J, with 4 bases between. The CDR3 extends over 11 amino acids. Germline values: CDR1 LGHNA, CDR2 YNFKEQ. Written as DNA, the CDR3 is TGTGCCAGCAGCCAAGGAAGTGAGCAGTTCTTC. It yields the protein CASSQGSEQFF.

This chain connects TRBV30 to TRBJ2-7, with D possibly being TRBD1 (5 bases). The CDR3 loop spans 13 amino acids. CDR1 and CDR2 from the germline V gene are GTSNPN and SVGIG (reference sequence). V lost 3 bases to trimming and J lost 0 bases, with 9 bases between them. The CDR3 spells CAWSQGYSYEQYF. The CDR3 DNA is TGTGCCTGGAGCCAGGGCTACTCCTACGAGCAGTACTTC.

The chain combines TRBV20-1 with TRBJ2-5, with D uncertain. V dropped 1 base and J dropped 1 base, with 10 bases sitting between them. CDR3 length: 14 residues. The germline V gene has CDR1 DFQATT and CDR2 SNEGSKA (reference sequence). Here the CDR3 reads CSARGASIQETQYF. In DNA, the CDR3 is TGCAGTGCTAGAGGCGCCTCTATCCAAGAGACCCAGTACTTC.

The chain combines TRBV6-5 with TRBJ2-6; D is perhaps TRBD1 (6 bases). Germline values: CDR1 MNHEY, CDR2 SVGAGI. The V and J ends lost 6 bases and 1 base respectively, with 16 bases between them. The CDR3 totals 17 residues. CDR3 loop: CASRGFDRPSGANVLTF. The CDR3 nucleotides read TGTGCCAGCAGGGGATTCGACAGGCCTTCTGGGGCCAACGTCCTGACTTTC.

This clonotype was counted between two and nine times. The chain employs TRBV4-1 and TRBJ1-3; unclear D gene. The CDR3 is 14 residues long. V lost 3 bases and J 3 bases, leaving 9 bases between the germline ends. Germline V gene lookup returns CDR1 MGHRA and CDR2 YSYEKL. CDR3 in DNA: TGCGCCAGCAGCCAGGGGATTGATGGAAACACCATATATTTT. Its translation: CASSQGIDGNTIYF.

This clonotype showed up just a few times. The chain has TRBV15 and TRBJ2-5, with a possible D match to TRBD1 (8 bases). CDR1 is LNHNV and CDR2 is YYDKDF in the germline V gene (reference sequence). Trimming removed 3 bases from V and 2 bases from J, with 13 bases in between. This CDR3 region has 15 residues. CDR3 region: CATSRDREGQETQYF. The DNA of the CDR3 is TGTGCCACCAGCAGGGACAGGGAGGGGCAAGAGACCCAGTACTTC.

This clonotype was seen a few times. This sequence joins TRBV2 and TRBJ2-3; possible D gene TRBD1, 6 bases. Germline V gene lookup returns CDR1 SNHLY and CDR2 FYNNEI. With 3 bases removed from V and 1 base from J, the gap between germline ends came to 20 bases. There are 18 residues in the CDR3. In DNA, the CDR3 is TGTGCCAGCAGTGATCTTTCGAACCGATCAGGGGGCACAGATACGCAGTATTTT. Its protein product is CASSDLSNRSGGTDTQYF.

The chain links TRBV5-6 to TRBJ2-2, with 7 bases aligning to TRBD1. Germline V gives CDR1 SGHDT, CDR2 YYEEEE. The CDR3 spans 13 residues. Trimming took 6 bases from V and 5 from J; bases not matched to a gene: 4. The CDR3 sequence: CASTLGQTGELFF. The CDR3, as DNA: TGTGCCAGCACCCTGGGACAGACCGGGGAGCTGTTTTTT. The whole variable domain, filled in from reference TRBV5-6 and TRBJ2-2, reads DAGVTQSPTHLIKTRGQQVTLRCSPKSGHDTVSWYQQALGQGPQFIFQYYEEEERQRGNFPDRFSGHQFPNYSSELNVNALLLGDSALYLCASTLGQTGELFFGEGSRLTVL.

V gene TRBV7-9 combines with J gene TRBJ1-1, with D perhaps TRBD1 (6 bases). V was clipped by 0 bases and J by 5 bases, with 16 bases between them. The CDR3 extends over 16 amino acids. The germline V gene encodes CDR1 SEHNR and CDR2 FQNEAQ (reference sequence). Here the CDR3 DNA reads TGTGCCAGCAGCTTAGCGGACAGCCGGTCAGGGACTGAAGCTTTCTTT. Translated, it gives CASSLADSRSGTEAFF.

The rearrangement uses TRBV6-5 and TRBJ2-6, with TRBD2 as a possible D gene (6 bases). The CDR3 totals 19 residues. Germline V gene sequence: CDR1 MNHEY, CDR2 SVGAGI. V was pared by 5 bases and J by 1 base, with 21 bases between. CDR3 in DNA: TGTGCCAGCAGTGGCCCAGGGTTGGCGGGAAGATCTGGGGCCAACGTCCTGACTTTC. It specifies CASSGPGLAGRSGANVLTF.

CDR3 in DNA: TGTGCCACCAGTCCAGGGACAGATACGCAGTATTTT. Its protein is CATSPGTDTQYF. V is TRBV24-1 and J is TRBJ2-3, with D perhaps matching TRBD1 (5 bases). The CDR3 consists of 12 residues. Trimming removed 6 bases at V and 3 bases at J, with 6 bases between. The germline CDR1 and CDR2 sequences are KGHDR and SFDVKD.

The chain uses TRBV20-1 and TRBJ2-1, with D tentatively TRBD1 or TRBD2 (6 bases each). Germline values: CDR1 DFQATT, CDR2 SNEGSKA (reference sequence). This CDR3 spans 14 amino acids. V lost 1 base and J lost 7, with 14 bases in between. CDR3 sequence (DNA): TGCAGTGCTAGAGCGGAGGGGGGCAGGAATGAGCAGTTCTTC. It specifies CSARAEGGRNEQFF.

The genes are TRBV5-4 and TRBJ2-2, with D uncertain. Trimming took off 5 bases at V and 7 bases at J, with 15 bases between the two ends. This CDR3 has 14 residues. Germline assignment: CDR1 SGHNT and CDR2 YYREEE (reference sequence). In DNA, the CDR3 is TGTGCCAGCAGTTTAAAGGACGGTGGCGGGGAGCTGTTTTTT. This codes for CASSLKDGGGELFF.

This clonotype was recorded once. The chain joins TRBV9 to TRBJ2-3, with TRBD2 matching over 7 bases. V lost 7 bases, J lost 3 bases, and 8 bases stayed unmatched. The CDR3 is 14 amino acids. CDR1 and CDR2 from the germline V gene are SGDLS and YYNGEE. Here the CDR3 reads CASSEGGGTDTQYF. In DNA, the CDR3 is TGTGCCAGCTCCGAGGGCGGGGGTACAGATACGCAGTATTTT.